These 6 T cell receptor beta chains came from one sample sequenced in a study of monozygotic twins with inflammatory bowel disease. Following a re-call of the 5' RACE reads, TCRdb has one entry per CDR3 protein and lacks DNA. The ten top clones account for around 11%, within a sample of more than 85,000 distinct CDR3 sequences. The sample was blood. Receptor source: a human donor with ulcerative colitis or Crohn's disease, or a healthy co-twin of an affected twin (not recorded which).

CDR3 amino acids: CASSLEGTSGGDTQYF. The rearrangement links TRBV7-2 to TRBJ2-3; TCRdb lists TRBD2, though no DNA is available to test this call. The germline V gene encodes CDR1 SGHTA and CDR2 FQGNSA. The CDR3 length is 16 residues.

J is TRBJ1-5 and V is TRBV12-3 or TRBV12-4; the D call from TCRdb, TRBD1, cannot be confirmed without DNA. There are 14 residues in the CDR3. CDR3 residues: CASSFSGDLQPQHF.

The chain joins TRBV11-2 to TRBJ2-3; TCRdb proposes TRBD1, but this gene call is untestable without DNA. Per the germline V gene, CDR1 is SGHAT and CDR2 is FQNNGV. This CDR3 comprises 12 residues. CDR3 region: CASSLQGTTQYF.

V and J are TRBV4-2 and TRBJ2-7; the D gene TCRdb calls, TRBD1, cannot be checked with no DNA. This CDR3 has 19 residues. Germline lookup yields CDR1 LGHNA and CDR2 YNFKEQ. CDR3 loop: CASSQGLGRMKPSSYEQYF.

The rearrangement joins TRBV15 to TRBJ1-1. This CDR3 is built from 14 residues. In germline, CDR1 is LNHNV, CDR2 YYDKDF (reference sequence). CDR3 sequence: CATSRGRVNTEAFF.

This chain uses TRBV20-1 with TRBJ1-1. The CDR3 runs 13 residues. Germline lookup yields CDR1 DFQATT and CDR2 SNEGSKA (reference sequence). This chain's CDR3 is CSASKQLNTEAFF.